In its sample, the clone carrying this T cell receptor (beta chain) was seen a few times. The antigen remains unidentified. Looked up from germline, CDR1 is KGHSY and CDR2 is FQNENV. Trimming took 1 base from V and 0 from J, leaving 13 bases between them. This CDR3 is 17 amino acids long. This record belongs to a study of T cell responses to AZD1222 COVID-19 vaccine. Overall study context: Pooling was applied to second doses at about 4 or about 12 weeks. General study points: Donor demographics were predominantly white British with a female majority; clonal diversity may be underestimated. With dominance at 160-218 and 743-854, vaccine-associated CD4 TCRs spanned spike.

The assay was immunoSEQ multiplex PCR, and TCRdb's table has in-frame clones only and misses some. The sample carries 150,000 to 200,000 clones, roughly 89% recorded once. The chain has TRBV16 and TRBJ1-3, with a possible D match to TRBD1 (5 bases). The source material was peripheral blood, sampled on day 0 of AZD1222 vaccination. This receptor was identified in an adult in good health. The CDR3 DNA is TGTGCCAGCAGCCAATGGAGGGCAGGGACCTCTGGAAACACCATATATTTT. It translates to CASSQWRAGTSGNTIYF. Filled out from reference TRBV16 and TRBJ1-3, the complete variable domain reads GEEVAQTPKHLVRGEGQKAKLYCAPIKGHSYVFWYQQVLKNEFKFLISFQNENVFDETGMPKERFSAKCLPNSPCSLEIQATKLEDSAVYFCASSQWRAGTSGNTIYFGEGSWLTVV.